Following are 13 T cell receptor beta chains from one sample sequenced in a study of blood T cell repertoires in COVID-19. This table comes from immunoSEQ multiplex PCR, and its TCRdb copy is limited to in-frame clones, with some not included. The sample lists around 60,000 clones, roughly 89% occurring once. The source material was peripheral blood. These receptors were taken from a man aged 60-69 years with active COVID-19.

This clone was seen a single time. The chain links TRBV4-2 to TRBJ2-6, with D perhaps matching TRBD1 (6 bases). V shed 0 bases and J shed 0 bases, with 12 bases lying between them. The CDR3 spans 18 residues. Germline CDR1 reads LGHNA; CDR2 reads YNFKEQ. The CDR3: CASSQDPGAPSGANVLTF. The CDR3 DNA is TGTGCCAGCAGCCAAGATCCAGGGGCTCCCTCTGGGGCCAACGTCCTGACTTTC.

CDR3 in amino acids: CASSRRVFTDTQYF. CDR3 sequence (DNA): TGTGCCAGCTCTCGGAGGGTTTTTACAGATACGCAGTATTTT. The chain recombines TRBV18 with TRBJ2-3; maybe TRBD2 (6 bases). V was trimmed by 6 bases and J by 3 bases, leaving 13 bases between them. CDR1 is KGHSH and CDR2 is LQKENI in the germline V gene. The CDR3 is made up of 14 amino acids.

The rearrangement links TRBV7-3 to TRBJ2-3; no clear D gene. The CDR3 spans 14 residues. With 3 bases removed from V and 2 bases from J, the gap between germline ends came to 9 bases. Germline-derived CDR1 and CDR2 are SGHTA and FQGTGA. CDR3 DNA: TGTGCCAGCAGCTTGGCCTCCAACACAGATACGCAGTATTTT. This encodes CASSLASNTDTQYF.

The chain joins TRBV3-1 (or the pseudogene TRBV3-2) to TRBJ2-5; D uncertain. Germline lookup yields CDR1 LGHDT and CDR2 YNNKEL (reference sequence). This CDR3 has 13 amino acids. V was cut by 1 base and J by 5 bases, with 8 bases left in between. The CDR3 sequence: CASSQVLSETQYF. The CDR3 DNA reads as TGTGCCAGCAGCCAAGTTCTATCGGAGACCCAGTACTTC.

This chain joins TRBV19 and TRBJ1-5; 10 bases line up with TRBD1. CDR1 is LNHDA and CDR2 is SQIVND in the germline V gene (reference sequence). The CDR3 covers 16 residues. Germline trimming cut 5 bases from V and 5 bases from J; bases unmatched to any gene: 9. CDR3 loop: CASSQETGGKYQPQHF. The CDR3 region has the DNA TGTGCCAGTAGTCAAGAGACAGGGGGCAAATATCAGCCCCAGCATTTT.

In DNA, the CDR3 is TGTGCCAGCAGTTACTCTAACAGGGGGGCCAACACTGAAGCTTTCTTT. Its translation is CASSYSNRGANTEAFF. The rearrangement uses TRBV6-5 and TRBJ1-1; 8 positions agree with TRBD1. CDR1 MNHEY and CDR2 SVGAGI come from the germline V gene. The CDR3 has 16 residues. V gave up 0 bases and J gave up 2 bases; unmatched junction bases: 5.

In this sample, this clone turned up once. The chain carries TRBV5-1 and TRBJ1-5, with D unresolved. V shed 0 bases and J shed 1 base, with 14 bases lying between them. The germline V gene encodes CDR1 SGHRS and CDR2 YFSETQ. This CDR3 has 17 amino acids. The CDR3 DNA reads TGCGCCAGCAGCTTGGGTGACGGACTTCGGAGCAATCAGCCCCAGCATTTT. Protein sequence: CASSLGDGLRSNQPQHF.

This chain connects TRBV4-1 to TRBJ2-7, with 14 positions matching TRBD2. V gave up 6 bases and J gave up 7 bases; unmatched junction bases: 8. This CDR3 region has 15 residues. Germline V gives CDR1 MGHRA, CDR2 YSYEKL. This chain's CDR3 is CASSLGGLAGDEQYF. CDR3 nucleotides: TGCGCCAGCAGTCTTGGGGGACTAGCGGGAGATGAGCAGTACTTC.

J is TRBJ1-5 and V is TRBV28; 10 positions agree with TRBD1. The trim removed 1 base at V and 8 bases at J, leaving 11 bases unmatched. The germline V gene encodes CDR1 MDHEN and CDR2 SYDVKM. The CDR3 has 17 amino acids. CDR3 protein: CASSLFLDRGRRKPQHF. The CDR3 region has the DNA TGTGCCAGCAGTTTATTCCTCGACAGGGGGCGCCGGAAGCCCCAGCATTTT.

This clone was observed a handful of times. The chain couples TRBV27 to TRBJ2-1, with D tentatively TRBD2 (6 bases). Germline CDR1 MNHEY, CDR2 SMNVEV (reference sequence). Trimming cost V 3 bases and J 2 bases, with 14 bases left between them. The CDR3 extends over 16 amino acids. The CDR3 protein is CASSLSGDFPYNEQFF. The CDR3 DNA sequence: TGTGCCAGCAGTTTGTCGGGGGACTTCCCCTACAATGAGCAGTTCTTC.

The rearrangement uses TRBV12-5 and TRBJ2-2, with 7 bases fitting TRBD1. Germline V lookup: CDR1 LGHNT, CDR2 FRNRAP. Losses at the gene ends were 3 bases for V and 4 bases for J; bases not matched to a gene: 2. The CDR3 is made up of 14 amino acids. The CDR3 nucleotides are TGTGCTAGTGGTTTCGGGACAGTCACCGGGGAGCTGTTTTTT. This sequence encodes CASGFGTVTGELFF.

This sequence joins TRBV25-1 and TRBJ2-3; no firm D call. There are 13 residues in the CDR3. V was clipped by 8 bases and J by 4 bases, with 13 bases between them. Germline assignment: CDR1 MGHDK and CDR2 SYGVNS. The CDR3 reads CASAASYADTQYF. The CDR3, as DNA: TGTGCCAGCGCGGCGAGCTACGCAGATACGCAGTATTTT.

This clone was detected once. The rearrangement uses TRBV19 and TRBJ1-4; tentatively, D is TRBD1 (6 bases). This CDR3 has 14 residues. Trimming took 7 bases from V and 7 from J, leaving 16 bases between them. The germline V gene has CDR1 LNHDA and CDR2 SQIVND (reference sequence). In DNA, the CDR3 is TGTGCCAGTACCTATGGGGGGGCCGGTGAAAAACTGTTTTTT. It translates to CASTYGGAGEKLFF.